These 18 T cell receptor beta chains were sequenced from one sample in a study of blood T cell repertoires in COVID-19. This table comes from immunoSEQ multiplex PCR, and its TCRdb copy is limited to in-frame clones, with some not included. The table lists some 300,000 clones, over 75% of them singletons. The sequenced sample was PBMCs or T cells enriched from blood (not recorded which). These receptors were obtained from a woman aged 30 to 39 who had recovered from COVID-19.

This clone was found once. The rearrangement uses TRBV7-2 and TRBJ2-1, with D tentatively TRBD1 (5 bases). CDR1 and CDR2 from the germline V gene are SGHTA and FQGNSA. This CDR3 spans 16 amino acids. With 5 bases removed from V and 6 bases from J, the gap between germline ends came to 20 bases. The CDR3 DNA reads TGTGCCAGCAGCCCTCAAGGGTTTCAGGGTGGCAATGAGCAGTTCTTC. It is translated as CASSPQGFQGGNEQFF. Complete variable domain (other parts from reference TRBV7-2 and TRBJ2-1): GAGVSQSPSNKVTEKGKDVELRCDPISGHTALYWYRQSLGQGLEFLIYFQGNSAPDKSGLPSDRFSAERTGGSVSTLTIQRTQQEDSAVYLCASSPQGFQGGNEQFFGPGTRLTVL.

This clone was observed once. The rearrangement joins TRBV28 to TRBJ2-5, with D possibly matching TRBD1 (5 bases). This CDR3 contains 14 residues. Trimming stripped 2 bases from V and 5 bases from J, with 12 bases between. Germline V CDR1 and CDR2: MDHEN, SYDVKM. Here the CDR3 reads CASSLQGTFETQYF. CDR3 in DNA: TGTGCCAGCAGTTTACAGGGAACCTTTGAGACCCAGTACTTC.

The chain combines TRBV6-5 with TRBJ2-7; 7 bases are shared with TRBD1. Germline CDR1 is MNHEY and CDR2 is SVGAGI. The ends lost 5 bases at V and 6 bases at J; junction bases unmatched: 7. The CDR3 has 13 amino acids. The CDR3: CASSTTGWVEQYF. In nucleotides, the CDR3 is TGTGCCAGCAGTACGACAGGGTGGGTCGAGCAGTACTTC.

The chain has TRBV5-8 and TRBJ1-6; 12 bases are a match to TRBD1. Germline lookup yields CDR1 SGHTS and CDR2 YDEGEE. V was pared by 0 bases and J by 5 bases, with 9 bases of the junction left unmatched. This CDR3 region has 19 residues. CDR3 DNA: TGTGCCAGCAGCTTGGTTCGGGGGACAGGGGGCGCGAATAATTCACCCCTCCACTTT. Residues: CASSLVRGTGGANNSPLHF.

CDR3 in amino acids: CASSQASGLWDTEAFF. As DNA, the CDR3 is TGTGCCAGCAGCCAAGCGTCAGGGTTATGGGACACTGAAGCTTTCTTT. V usage is TRBV3-1 (or the pseudogene TRBV3-2) and J usage is TRBJ1-1; a possible D gene is TRBD1 (5 bases). The CDR3 covers 16 residues. V lost 1 base, J lost 3 bases, and 15 bases lay in between. Germline CDR1 LGHDT, CDR2 YNNKEL (reference sequence).

This chain connects TRBV9 to TRBJ1-2, with D perhaps matching TRBD1 (5 bases). V lost 6 bases, J lost 4 bases, and 13 bases lay in between. The CDR3 runs to 13 residues. Germline assignment: CDR1 SGDLS and CDR2 YYNGEE. CDR3 sequence reads: CASNPQGSYGYTF. The DNA of the CDR3 is TGTGCCAGCAACCCTCAGGGCTCCTATGGCTACACCTTC.

The V and J genes are TRBV10-3 and TRBJ1-2, with TRBD1 matching over 9 bases. Germline CDR1 reads ENHRY; CDR2 reads SYGVKD. The CDR3 runs to 16 residues. V shed 2 bases and J 4 bases; nucleotides not matched to a gene: 8. The CDR3 protein is CAISERMGQGSYGYTF. CDR3 in DNA: TGTGCCATCAGTGAGAGGATGGGACAGGGTAGCTATGGCTACACCTTC.

Comment on this clone: Different DNA sequences within this sample yield the same CDR3. The chain employs TRBV9 and TRBJ1-5, with D tentatively TRBD1 (5 bases). V lost 0 bases and J 6 bases, leaving 10 bases between the germline ends. The CDR3 loop spans 14 amino acids. Germline-derived CDR1 and CDR2 are SGDLS and YYNGEE. As DNA, the CDR3 is TGTGCCAGCAGCGTAGGGGGCGGGAGTCAGCCCCAGCATTTT. Residues: CASSVGGGSQPQHF.

This clone was observed a few times. The DNA of the CDR3 is TGTGCCAGCAGCCAAGAGGTGCGGGGGGGCCTCGGGGAGCTGTTTTTT. Amino acid sequence: CASSQEVRGGLGELFF. The rearrangement uses TRBV4-2 and TRBJ2-2, with 9 bases fitting TRBD2. Germline V lookup: CDR1 LGHNA, CDR2 YNFKEQ. With 0 bases clipped from V and 7 bases from J, the junction kept 6 bases outside the gene matches. The CDR3 totals 16 residues.

The chain carries TRBV9 and TRBJ2-2; 10 nucleotides match TRBD1. The CDR3 length is 18 residues. Germline values: CDR1 SGDLS, CDR2 YYNGEE. Losses at the gene ends were 0 bases for V and 3 bases for J; bases not matched to a gene: 8. DNA of the CDR3: TGTGCCAGCAGCGTAGAGAAGACAGGGGGCTTGGACACCGGGGAGCTGTTTTTT. It is translated as CASSVEKTGGLDTGELFF.

The gene calls are TRBV5-5 and TRBJ2-7, with 8 bases lining up with TRBD1. Germline V gene data show CDR1 as SGHKS and CDR2 as YYEKEE (reference sequence). The CDR3 extends over 14 amino acids. V trimming: 0 bases; J trimming: 6 bases; junction bases outside the gene matches: 5. The chain's CDR3 is CASSLVGQGSEQYF. The CDR3 bases are TGTGCCAGCAGCTTGGTAGGACAGGGCTCCGAGCAGTACTTC.

The J gene is TRBJ2-7, the V gene TRBV13, with 11 nucleotides matching TRBD1. The CDR3 is 16 residues long. Looked up from germline, CDR1 is PRHDT and CDR2 is FYEKMQ (reference sequence). J gave up 1 base and V 5 bases, and 7 bases lay outside the gene matches. CDR3 region: CASSPGTGGNSYEQYF. In nucleotides, the CDR3 is TGTGCCAGCAGCCCGGGGACAGGGGGTAATTCCTACGAGCAGTACTTC.

The chain recombines TRBV2 with TRBJ2-7, with a tentative D call TRBD2 (7 bases). Trimming removed 6 bases from V and 10 bases from J, with 16 bases in between. From germline, CDR1 is SNHLY and CDR2 FYNNEI. The CDR3 spans 12 residues. The DNA of the CDR3 is TGTGCCAGCAGCCAGCTTGCGGGGGCCCAGTACTTC. As protein: CASSQLAGAQYF.

The chain uses TRBV5-1 and TRBJ2-5, with 11 positions matching TRBD2. The CDR3 is made up of 18 amino acids. Germline CDR1 is SGHRS and CDR2 is YFSETQ. V lost 4 bases and J lost 4; bases outside the gene matches: 15. The CDR3 loop is CASSHHWGSGGALETQYF. For the CDR3, the DNA is TGCGCCAGCAGCCATCACTGGGGTAGCGGGGGGGCTCTAGAGACCCAGTACTTC.

The chain joins TRBV29-1 to TRBJ2-5; 8 nucleotides align to TRBD2. The V segment lost 4 bases and the J segment 1 base; nucleotides outside the gene matches: 5. Per the germline V gene, CDR1 is SQVTM and CDR2 is ANQGSEA. The CDR3 has 14 residues. CDR3 DNA: TGCAGCGTTGGTATAGCGGGGATCCAAGAGACCCAGTACTTC. It translates to CSVGIAGIQETQYF.

The chain joins TRBV7-2 to TRBJ2-7; 12 bases are shared with TRBD1. This CDR3 is built from 16 residues. Germline CDR1 SGHTA, CDR2 FQGNSA. With V trimmed by 1 base and J by 6 bases, 7 bases remained unmatched. CDR3 bases: TGTGCCAGCAGCTTAGTGGGACAGGGGGCGCAGGTCGAGCAGTACTTC. Translation gives CASSLVGQGAQVEQYF.

This chain links TRBV3-1 (or the pseudogene TRBV3-2) with TRBJ1-4; D call uncertain. V lost 1 base to trimming and J lost 4 bases, with 13 bases between them. This CDR3 contains 16 residues. Per germline, CDR1 LGHDT and CDR2 YNNKEL (reference sequence). The CDR3 DNA sequence: TGTGCCAGCAGCCAAGGATGTCTAGCAGGTAATGAAAAACTGTTTTTT. As protein: CASSQGCLAGNEKLFF.

This chain joins TRBV23-1 and TRBJ1-1, with D possibly being TRBD1 (5 bases). TRBV23-1 is an ORF, and what it does is uncertain. This CDR3 is 19 amino acids long. Trimming cost V 4 bases and J 0 bases, with 24 bases left between them. The CDR3, as DNA: TGCGCCAGCAGTCCCCTTGGCCCCCCAGGGCTGGGAATGAACACTGAAGCTTTCTTT. Protein: CASSPLGPPGLGMNTEAFF.